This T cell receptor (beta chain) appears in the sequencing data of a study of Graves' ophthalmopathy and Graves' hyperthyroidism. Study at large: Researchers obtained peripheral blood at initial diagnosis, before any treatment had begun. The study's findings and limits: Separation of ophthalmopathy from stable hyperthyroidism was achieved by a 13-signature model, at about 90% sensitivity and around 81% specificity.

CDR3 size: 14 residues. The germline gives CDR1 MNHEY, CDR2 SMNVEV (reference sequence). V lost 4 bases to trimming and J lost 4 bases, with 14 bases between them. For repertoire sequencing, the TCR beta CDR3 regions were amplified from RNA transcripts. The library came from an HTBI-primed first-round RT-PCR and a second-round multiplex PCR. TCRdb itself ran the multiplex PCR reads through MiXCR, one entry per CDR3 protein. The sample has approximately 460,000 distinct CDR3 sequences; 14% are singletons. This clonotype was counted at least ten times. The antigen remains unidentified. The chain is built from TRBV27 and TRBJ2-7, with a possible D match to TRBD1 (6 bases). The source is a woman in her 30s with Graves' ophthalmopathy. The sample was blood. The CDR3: CASSSGAALYEQYF. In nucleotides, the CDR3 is TGTGCCAGCAGTTCAGGGGCCGCACTTTACGAGCAGTACTTC.